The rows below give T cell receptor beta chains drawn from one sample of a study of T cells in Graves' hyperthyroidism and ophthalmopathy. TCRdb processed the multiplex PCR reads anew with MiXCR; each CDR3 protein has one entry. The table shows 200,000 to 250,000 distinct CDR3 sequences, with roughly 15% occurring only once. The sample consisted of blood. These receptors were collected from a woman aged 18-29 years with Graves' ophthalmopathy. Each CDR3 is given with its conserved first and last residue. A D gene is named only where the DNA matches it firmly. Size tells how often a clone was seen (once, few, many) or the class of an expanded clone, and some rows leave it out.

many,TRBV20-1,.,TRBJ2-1,TGCAGTGCTAGCGACTACCGGAATGAAAATGAGCAGTTCTTC,CSASDYRNENEQFF
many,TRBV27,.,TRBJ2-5,TGTGCCAGCAGTCCAAGAACAGGAGCTTCCCGAGAGACCCAGTACTTC,CASSPRTGASRETQYF
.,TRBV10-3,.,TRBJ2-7,TGTGCCATCAGTGAGTACCCCTACAGGTACGAGCAGTACTTC,CAISEYPYRYEQYF
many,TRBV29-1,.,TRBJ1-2,TGCAGCGTTGATTTTAGCGGTGGGGGCTATGGCTACACCTTC,CSVDFSGGGYGYTF
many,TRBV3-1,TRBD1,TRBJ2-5,TGTGCCAGCAGTAGGACAGGGGGAAAAGAGACCCAGTACTTC,CASSRTGGKETQYF
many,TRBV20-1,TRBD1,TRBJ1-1,TGCAGTGCTAGAGTTAGGACAGGGAGTCAAGAAGCTTTCTTT,CSARVRTGSQEAFF
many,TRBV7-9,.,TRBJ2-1,TGTGCCAGCATCGACTTCTCCTACAATGAGCAGTTCTTC,CASIDFSYNEQFF
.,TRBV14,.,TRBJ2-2,TGTGCCAGCAGCCCCACTAGCACCGGGGAGCTGTTTTTT,CASSPTSTGELFF
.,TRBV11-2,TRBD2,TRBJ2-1,TGTGCCAGCAGTTTGGGGGGGAGTGCCTACAATGAGCAGTTCTTC,CASSLGGSAYNEQFF
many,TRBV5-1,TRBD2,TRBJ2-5,TGCGCCAGCAGCTTGGGGGACTACCCCCAAGAGACCCAGTACTTC,CASSLGDYPQETQYF
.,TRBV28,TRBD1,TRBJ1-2,TGTGCCAGCAGTTTGATAACCCCCAAGGACAGGGGATTCCATGGCTACACCTTC,CASSLITPKDRGFHGYTF
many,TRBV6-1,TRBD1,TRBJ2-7,TGTGCCAGCTACGACAGGGGCCAGAACGAGCAGTACTTC,CASYDRGQNEQYF
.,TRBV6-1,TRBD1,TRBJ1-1,TGTGCCAGCAGGGCCGGGACAGGAAACGGTGTGACTGAAGCTTTCTTT,CASRAGTGNGVTEAFF
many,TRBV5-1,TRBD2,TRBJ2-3,TGCGCCAGTCTAGCGGGAGGGCCAGCAGATACGCAGTATTTT,CASLAGGPADTQYF
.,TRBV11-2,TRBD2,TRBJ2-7,TGTGCCAGCAGCGGCCGACTAGCGGAAGACTACGAGCAGTACTTC,CASSGRLAEDYEQYF
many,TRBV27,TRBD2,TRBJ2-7,TGTGCCAGCAGTTCTAGACTAGCGGGAGGCCGGGGAGCGATCTACGAGCAGTACTTC,CASSSRLAGGRGAIYEQYF
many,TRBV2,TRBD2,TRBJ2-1,TGTGCCAGCAGCGGCCTAGCGGGGGGAGAGCAGTTCTTC,CASSGLAGGEQFF
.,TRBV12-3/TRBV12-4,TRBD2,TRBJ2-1,TGTGCCAGCAGTACACTAGCGGGGGGGGTCGATGAGCAGTTCTTC,CASSTLAGGVDEQFF
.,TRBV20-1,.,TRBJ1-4,TGCAGTGCTAGAGATGTGGCAGGCAATGAAAAACTGTTTTTT,CSARDVAGNEKLFF
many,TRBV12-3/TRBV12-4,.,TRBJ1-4,TGTGCCAGCAGTTTCTTTGAGGACCTGGTGGAAAAACTGTTTTTT,CASSFFEDLVEKLFF
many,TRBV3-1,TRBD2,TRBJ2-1,TGTGCCAGCAGCCAAAACCCTAGCGGGGGCGTCGATGAGCAGTTCTTC,CASSQNPSGGVDEQFF